This is a list of T cell receptor beta chains from one sample in a study of response to subunit inactivated influenza vaccine. TCRdb reprocessed the RT-PCR reads via MiXCR and lists one record per CDR3 protein. The sample contains roughly 500,000 distinct CDR3 sequences, 15% to 20% of which appear only once. Sample: CD4+ T cells sorted from PBMCs, taken 23 months after vaccination. The receptors derive from a man between 50 and 69 years old who received an inactivated influenza vaccine. Both conserved end residues are part of each CDR3. The order of the fields is clone size, D gene, V gene, J gene, CDR3 DNA, CDR3 protein. A D gene is named only where the DNA matches it firmly. Expanded clones get a size class; other rows say once, few or many, or leave the size out.

clone size: NA
D gene: TRBD2
V gene: TRBV7-8
J gene: TRBJ2-7
CDR3 DNA: TGTGCCAGCAGCTTAGGGACTAGCGGGACCAGGGGTTACGAGCAGTACTTC
CDR3 protein: CASSLGTSGTRGYEQYF

clone size: NA
D gene: TRBD2
V gene: TRBV29-1
J gene: TRBJ2-3
CDR3 DNA: TGCAGCGTTGACGGGGGACTAGCGGGGGGCCCGACAGATACGCAGTATTTT
CDR3 protein: CSVDGGLAGGPTDTQYF

clone size: many
D gene: NA
V gene: TRBV3-1
J gene: TRBJ2-4
CDR3 DNA: TGTGCCAGCAGCCAACGACAGGACGGCATTCAGTACTTC
CDR3 protein: CASSQRQDGIQYF

clone size: NA
D gene: NA
V gene: TRBV4-1
J gene: TRBJ1-5
CDR3 DNA: TGCGCCAGCAGCCAAGATATTTCAACGGGTAATCAGCCCCAGCATTTT
CDR3 protein: CASSQDISTGNQPQHF

clone size: many
D gene: NA
V gene: TRBV5-1
J gene: TRBJ2-1
CDR3 DNA: TGCGCCAGCAGTGGGGGGGCAGGATTAAATGAGCAGTTCTTC
CDR3 protein: CASSGGAGLNEQFF

clone size: few
D gene: NA
V gene: TRBV18
J gene: TRBJ2-2
CDR3 DNA: TGTGCCAGCTCACCAATCCGGATTGCGAACACCGGGGAGCTGTTTTTT
CDR3 protein: CASSPIRIANTGELFF

clone size: few
D gene: NA
V gene: TRBV16
J gene: TRBJ1-1
CDR3 DNA: TGTGCCAGCACCCCCTCACAGGTCTTGGACACTGAAGCTTTCTTT
CDR3 protein: CASTPSQVLDTEAFF

clone size: NA
D gene: TRBD1
V gene: TRBV5-1
J gene: TRBJ2-1
CDR3 DNA: TGCGCCAGCAGCTTTATGACAGGGACCTACAATGAGCAGTTCTTC
CDR3 protein: CASSFMTGTYNEQFF

clone size: few
D gene: TRBD1
V gene: TRBV7-9
J gene: TRBJ1-1
CDR3 DNA: TGTGCCAGCAGTCGGGACAGTCGGAACACTGAAGCTTTCTTT
CDR3 protein: CASSRDSRNTEAFF

clone size: few
D gene: NA
V gene: TRBV5-1
J gene: TRBJ2-3
CDR3 DNA: TGCGCCAGCAGCTTAGTGCCAGGGAAGGGGACAGATACGCAGTATTTT
CDR3 protein: CASSLVPGKGTDTQYF

clone size: NA
D gene: TRBD1
V gene: TRBV15
J gene: TRBJ1-2
CDR3 DNA: TGTGCCACCAGCACAGGGACAGCGGACAACTATGGCTACACCTTC
CDR3 protein: CATSTGTADNYGYTF

clone size: NA
D gene: NA
V gene: TRBV12-3/TRBV12-4
J gene: TRBJ2-2
CDR3 DNA: TGTGCCAGCATGTACCGGGAGCTGTTTTTT
CDR3 protein: CASMYRELFF

clone size: NA
D gene: TRBD1
V gene: TRBV12-3/TRBV12-4
J gene: TRBJ2-5
CDR3 DNA: TGTGCCAGCAGTGGGAGAGGGACAGGGGCTTTGTACCAAGAGACCCAGTACTTC
CDR3 protein: CASSGRGTGALYQETQYF

clone size: NA
D gene: NA
V gene: TRBV5-1
J gene: TRBJ1-1
CDR3 DNA: TGCGCCAGCAGCTTGCATGGGGAATCTGAAGCTTTCTTT
CDR3 protein: CASSLHGESEAFF

clone size: few
D gene: NA
V gene: TRBV28
J gene: TRBJ1-1
CDR3 DNA: TGTGCTTATTCCCTAGGGGAAGGTGCTGAAGCTTTCTTT
CDR3 protein: CAYSLGEGAEAFF

clone size: NA
D gene: NA
V gene: TRBV2
J gene: TRBJ2-1
CDR3 DNA: TGTGCCAGCAGTAAGGGAAACTACAATGAGCAGTTCTTC
CDR3 protein: CASSKGNYNEQFF

clone size: few
D gene: NA
V gene: TRBV20-1
J gene: TRBJ2-2
CDR3 DNA: TGCAGTGCTGTGGACTACCTAAAGAACACCGGGGAGCTGTTTTTT
CDR3 protein: CSAVDYLKNTGELFF

clone size: NA
D gene: NA
V gene: TRBV28
J gene: TRBJ1-5
CDR3 DNA: TGTGCCAGCAGAACCGGGGGGAGGAGCAATCAGCCCCAGCATTTT
CDR3 protein: CASRTGGRSNQPQHF

clone size: few
D gene: TRBD1
V gene: TRBV28
J gene: TRBJ1-4
CDR3 DNA: TGTGCCAGCAGTAGCTTTCAGTGGACAGGGGATGAAAAACTGTTTTTT
CDR3 protein: CASSSFQWTGDEKLFF

clone size: NA
D gene: NA
V gene: TRBV20-1
J gene: TRBJ2-3
CDR3 DNA: TGCAGTGCTCCCAAGGACGGTGGTGCGCAGTATTTT
CDR3 protein: CSAPKDGGAQYF

clone size: few
D gene: NA
V gene: TRBV9
J gene: TRBJ1-2
CDR3 DNA: TGTGCCAGCAGCGTAGACGACGCCTATGGCTACACCTTC
CDR3 protein: CASSVDDAYGYTF

clone size: NA
D gene: NA
V gene: TRBV20-1
J gene: TRBJ2-1
CDR3 DNA: TGCAGTGCTAAGGGTCTAGGAAATGATCCCTACAATGAGCAGTTCTTC
CDR3 protein: CSAKGLGNDPYNEQFF

clone size: NA
D gene: TRBD1
V gene: TRBV4-1
J gene: TRBJ2-2
CDR3 DNA: TGCGCCAGCAGCCAAGCAGGGGGCGCGAACACCGGGGAGCTGTTTTTT
CDR3 protein: CASSQAGGANTGELFF

clone size: many
D gene: NA
V gene: TRBV28
J gene: TRBJ1-1
CDR3 DNA: TGTGCCACCCTGTCAGGGGCGAACACTGAAGCTTTCTTT
CDR3 protein: CATLSGANTEAFF

clone size: NA
D gene: TRBD2
V gene: TRBV7-9
J gene: TRBJ2-1
CDR3 DNA: TGTGCCAGCAGCCTAAGAGCGGGAGGGTATGAGCAGTTCTTC
CDR3 protein: CASSLRAGGYEQFF

clone size: NA
D gene: TRBD1
V gene: TRBV10-3
J gene: TRBJ2-5
CDR3 DNA: TGTGCCATCAGTGAGCCGGGGACAGGAAGAGAGACCCAGTACTTC
CDR3 protein: CAISEPGTGRETQYF

clone size: few
D gene: NA
V gene: TRBV20-1
J gene: TRBJ2-1
CDR3 DNA: TGCAGTGCTAGAGATAGAGCGACTTCGGTCAATGAGCAGTTCTTC
CDR3 protein: CSARDRATSVNEQFF

clone size: once
D gene: NA
V gene: TRBV4-3
J gene: TRBJ2-2
CDR3 DNA: TGCGCCAGCAGCCTGCAGAGCACCGGGGAGCTGTTTTTT
CDR3 protein: CASSLQSTGELFF

clone size: few
D gene: NA
V gene: TRBV20-1
J gene: TRBJ1-5
CDR3 DNA: TGCAGTGCTAGAAAGGGTCCCAGCAATCAGCCCCAGCATTTT
CDR3 protein: CSARKGPSNQPQHF

clone size: many
D gene: NA
V gene: TRBV12-3/TRBV12-4
J gene: TRBJ2-5
CDR3 DNA: TGTGCCAGCAGTTTTTCAGGGCGGCAAGAGACCCAGTACTTC
CDR3 protein: CASSFSGRQETQYF

clone size: few
D gene: NA
V gene: TRBV18
J gene: TRBJ2-7
CDR3 DNA: TGTGCCAGCTCACCACTTACGACAGCCGCCTCCTACGAGCAGTACTTC
CDR3 protein: CASSPLTTAASYEQYF

clone size: many
D gene: TRBD1
V gene: TRBV15
J gene: TRBJ1-2
CDR3 DNA: TGTGCCACCAGCAGAGATTCTCCCGGGACAGCTATCTATGGCTACACCTTC
CDR3 protein: CATSRDSPGTAIYGYTF

clone size: NA
D gene: NA
V gene: TRBV2
J gene: TRBJ2-7
CDR3 DNA: TGTGCCAGCACCGGTCTCTACGAGCAGTACTTC
CDR3 protein: CASTGLYEQYF

clone size: few
D gene: TRBD1
V gene: TRBV3-1
J gene: TRBJ2-4
CDR3 DNA: TGTGCCAGCAGCCCCGCGGACAGGAGAAACATTCAGTACTTC
CDR3 protein: CASSPADRRNIQYF

clone size: few
D gene: TRBD2
V gene: TRBV4-2
J gene: TRBJ2-2
CDR3 DNA: TGTGCCAGCAGCCTCGGACTAGATGGTTCTACCGGGGAGCTGTTTTTT
CDR3 protein: CASSLGLDGSTGELFF

clone size: NA
D gene: NA
V gene: TRBV2
J gene: TRBJ1-4
CDR3 DNA: TGTGCCAGCACCCTGTCCGCAACTAATGAAAAACTGTTTTTT
CDR3 protein: CASTLSATNEKLFF

clone size: few
D gene: TRBD1
V gene: TRBV10-2
J gene: TRBJ1-1
CDR3 DNA: TGCGCCAGCGGACCACAGGGGCGGAACACTGAAGCTTTCTTT
CDR3 protein: CASGPQGRNTEAFF

clone size: few
D gene: NA
V gene: TRBV11-2
J gene: TRBJ1-3
CDR3 DNA: TGTGCCAGCAGCCCAGATGGGTGGAAGGGCTCTGGAAACACCATATATTTT
CDR3 protein: CASSPDGWKGSGNTIYF

clone size: NA
D gene: NA
V gene: TRBV3-1
J gene: TRBJ1-3
CDR3 DNA: TGTGCCAGCAGCCAAGAAGGGCGGACCTCTGGAAACACCATATATTTT
CDR3 protein: CASSQEGRTSGNTIYF

clone size: NA
D gene: NA
V gene: TRBV15
J gene: TRBJ2-2
CDR3 DNA: TGTGCCACCAGCAGAGCCAGGATCACCGGGGAGCTGTTTTTT
CDR3 protein: CATSRARITGELFF

clone size: few
D gene: NA
V gene: TRBV29-1
J gene: TRBJ2-5
CDR3 DNA: TGCAGCGATGAACCCGGGGGAGAGACCCAGTACTTC
CDR3 protein: CSDEPGGETQYF

clone size: NA
D gene: NA
V gene: TRBV12-3/TRBV12-4
J gene: TRBJ2-5
CDR3 DNA: TGTGCCAGCAGTTTGAGGATGGGGGCCCAGTACTTC
CDR3 protein: CASSLRMGAQYF

clone size: few
D gene: NA
V gene: TRBV7-9
J gene: TRBJ1-5
CDR3 DNA: TGTGCCAGCAGCTTAGCAGGGTCAGGTTATCAGCCCCAGCATTTT
CDR3 protein: CASSLAGSGYQPQHF

clone size: NA
D gene: NA
V gene: TRBV7-2
J gene: TRBJ2-7
CDR3 DNA: TGTGCCAGCAGCTTAGTGGAGGGGGGACCGTCCTACGAGCAGTACTTC
CDR3 protein: CASSLVEGGPSYEQYF

clone size: NA
D gene: NA
V gene: TRBV6-1
J gene: TRBJ2-7
CDR3 DNA: TGTGCCAGCATCGTGCAGGCGAGTCCCTACGAGCAGTACTTC
CDR3 protein: CASIVQASPYEQYF

clone size: few
D gene: NA
V gene: TRBV3-1
J gene: TRBJ2-2
CDR3 DNA: TGTGCCAGCAGCCAAGGCGCTAGCGCGATCCCCGGGGAGCTGTTTTTT
CDR3 protein: CASSQGASAIPGELFF

clone size: many
D gene: NA
V gene: TRBV15
J gene: TRBJ2-1
CDR3 DNA: TGTGCCACCAGCAGAGATCATGCAGGCGGATACAATGAGCAGTTCTTC
CDR3 protein: CATSRDHAGGYNEQFF

clone size: few
D gene: NA
V gene: TRBV27
J gene: TRBJ2-1
CDR3 DNA: TGTGCCAGCAGTGCTAACGAGCGGGCCTCCTACAATGAGCAGTTCTTC
CDR3 protein: CASSANERASYNEQFF

clone size: NA
D gene: TRBD2
V gene: TRBV20-1
J gene: TRBJ2-5
CDR3 DNA: TGCAGTGCTAGAGATCTTGCCGCGGGAGGGCCCGAGACCCAGTACTTC
CDR3 protein: CSARDLAAGGPETQYF

clone size: many
D gene: NA
V gene: TRBV5-5
J gene: TRBJ2-3
CDR3 DNA: TGTGCCAGCAGCTTCTCATTTTCGGATACGCAGTATTTT
CDR3 protein: CASSFSFSDTQYF

clone size: NA
D gene: TRBD2
V gene: TRBV2
J gene: TRBJ2-2
CDR3 DNA: TGTGCCAGCAGGCAGACTAGCGGGCCCCAGGGGGAGCTGTTTTTT
CDR3 protein: CASRQTSGPQGELFF

clone size: NA
D gene: NA
V gene: TRBV12-3/TRBV12-4
J gene: TRBJ2-7
CDR3 DNA: TGTGCCAGCAGTTTTACGGGGGCCTCCTACGAGCAGTACTTC
CDR3 protein: CASSFTGASYEQYF

clone size: few
D gene: NA
V gene: TRBV25-1
J gene: TRBJ1-2
CDR3 DNA: TGTGCCGGGCAACTACTGTATGGCTACACCTTC
CDR3 protein: CAGQLLYGYTF

clone size: NA
D gene: NA
V gene: TRBV7-8
J gene: TRBJ1-1
CDR3 DNA: TGTGCCAGGAGCCAAGGGTCGGGACACCGCACTAAAGCTTTCTTT
CDR3 protein: CARSQGSGHRTKAFF

clone size: many
D gene: NA
V gene: TRBV20-1
J gene: TRBJ2-7
CDR3 DNA: TGCAGTGCGCCACCCGGGGTATCCTACGAGCAGTACTTC
CDR3 protein: CSAPPGVSYEQYF